This TCR beta chain was sequenced in a study of cytomegalovirus exposure and HLA in healthy donors. While unrecorded immune exposures were likely, the donors were nominally healthy when sampled. This clone was observed a single time. Its matching antigen is unknown. One end of the junction does not line up with germline, which may come from a read error. The primer mix had 60 Vbeta and 13 Jbeta primers. Method: immunoSEQ multiplex PCR; TCRdb's copy keeps in-frame clones and lacks some. The table has almost 95,000 clones, 50% to 80% seen once; the top ten hold about 3.9%. Study-wide points: TCR beta V segments were, for the most part, productive about 87% or about 30% of the time in an earlier analysis.

This CDR3 spans 14 amino acids. Germline values: CDR1 SEHNR, CDR2 FQNEAQ (reference sequence). Sequencing was carried out using PBMCs. The rearrangement uses TRBV7-9 and TRBJ1-5; maybe TRBD1 (6 bases). The TCR sequence derives from a man younger than 45 in good health and CMV-seronegative. The CDR3 coding sequence is TGTGCCAGCAGCTTAACAGGGAGCAACCAGCCCCAGCATTTT. Its protein product is CASSLTGSNQPQHF. Combining the CDR3 with reference TRBV7-9 and TRBJ1-5 gives the whole variable domain DTGVSQNPRHKITKRGQNVTFRCDPISEHNRLYWYRQTLGQGPEFLTYFQNEAQLEKSRLLSDRFSAERPKGSFSTLEIQRTEQGDSAMYLCASSLTGSNQPQHFGDGTRLSIL.